The 19 T cell receptor beta chains presented below share a single source sample, sequenced in a study of T cells after yellow fever vaccination. TCRdb re-analysed the 5' RACE reads in MiXCR, keeping a single row per CDR3 protein. Among about 42,000 distinct CDR3 sequences listed, 5% to 7% were seen once. This sample comprised PBMCs, either bulk or a sorted T-cell subset (CD4+, CD8+, memory, or dextramer-sorted; not recorded which), obtained 45 days after the yellow fever booster vaccination. The receptors derive from a man aged 25 to 45 who received the YFV17D yellow fever vaccine.

This clonotype has a handful of counts. The chain combines TRBV7-2 with TRBJ2-3; D is possibly TRBD2 (5 bases). The germline V gene has CDR1 SGHTA and CDR2 FQGNSA. The CDR3 is 14 residues long. The V end lost 10 bases, the J end lost 2 bases, and 16 bases lay between the germline ends. CDR3 in DNA: TGTGCCACCAACGAGGGCGGATCCACAGATACGCAGTATTTT. This encodes CATNEGGSTDTQYF.

This clonotype was counted a few times. The genes are TRBV5-1 and TRBJ1-2; D gene ambiguous. V lost 2 bases and J 0 bases, leaving 11 bases between the germline ends. There are 15 residues in the CDR3. The germline V gene has CDR1 SGHRS and CDR2 YFSETQ. The chain's CDR3 is CASSFVGSSNYGYTF. The CDR3 coding sequence is TGCGCCAGCAGCTTTGTGGGCAGCTCTAACTATGGCTACACCTTC. Full variable domain (rest looked up from reference TRBV5-1 and TRBJ1-2): KAGVTQTPRYLIKTRGQQVTLSCSPISGHRSVSWYQQTPGQGLQFLFEYFSETQRNKGNFPGRFSGRQFSNSRSEMNVSTLELGDSALYLCASSFVGSSNYGYTFGSGTRLTVV.

This clonotype came up many times. The chain employs TRBV30 and TRBJ2-2, with TRBD2 matching 10 bases. V shed 3 bases, J shed 5 bases, and the junction held 0 bases outside the gene matches. Germline CDR1 and CDR2: GTSNPN and SVGIG (reference sequence). The CDR3 consists of 13 residues. The CDR3 DNA reads TGTGCCTGGAGACTAGCGGGGACCGGGGAGCTGTTTTTT. Translating gives CAWRLAGTGELFF. Full variable domain (outside the CDR3, taken from reference TRBV30 and TRBJ2-2): SQTIHQWPATLVQPVGSPLSLECTVEGTSNPNLYWYRQAAGRGLQLLFYSVGIGQISSEVPQNLSASRPQDRQFILSSKKLLLSDSGFYLCAWRLAGTGELFFGEGSRLTVL.

In its sample, this clonotype was seen many times. This chain uses TRBV7-2 with TRBJ2-3; 7 bases match TRBD2. The length of the CDR3 is 15 residues. Germline CDR1 SGHTA, CDR2 FQGNSA. V trimming: 2 bases; J trimming: 5 bases; junction bases outside the gene matches: 7. The CDR3 sequence: CASSLLAGVGDTQYF. The CDR3, as DNA: TGTGCCAGCAGCTTACTGGCGGGAGTCGGAGATACGCAGTATTTT.

Concerning this clonotype itself: One end of the junction is discordant with germline, which a read error may explain. This chain joins TRBV5-1 and TRBJ2-5; tentatively, D is TRBD2 (5 bases). From germline, CDR1 is SGHRS and CDR2 YFSETQ. CDR3 length: 16 residues. CDR3 in amino acids: CVSSFFGRGLQETQYF. The CDR3 nucleotides read TGCGTCAGCAGTTTTTTCGGCAGAGGACTCCAAGAGACCCAGTACTTC.

This clonotype was seen many times. The gene calls are TRBV28 and TRBJ2-1; D not resolved. V was clipped by 4 bases and J by 2 bases, with 0 bases between them. The CDR3 spans 11 residues. CDR1 is MDHEN, CDR2 SYDVKM, per germline. CDR3 residues: CASSSYNEQFF. CDR3 nucleotide sequence: TGTGCCAGCAGTTCCTACAATGAGCAGTTCTTC.

This clonotype has a count of ten or more. V usage is TRBV7-2 and J usage is TRBJ1-3; possible D gene TRBD1, 5 bases. The germline gives CDR1 SGHTA, CDR2 FQGNSA. V dropped 5 bases and J dropped 0 bases, with 11 bases sitting between them. There are 15 residues in the CDR3. The CDR3 protein is CASSPRQSSGNTIYF. As DNA, the CDR3 is TGTGCCAGCAGCCCCCGACAGAGCTCTGGAAACACCATATATTTT.

The chain recombines TRBV20-1 with TRBJ1-5; D remains unclear. The CDR3 consists of 14 residues. Germline-derived CDR1 and CDR2 are DFQATT and SNEGSKA (reference sequence). Trimming stripped 2 bases from V and 5 bases from J, with 13 bases between. The chain's CDR3 is CSARRGNTYQPQHF. CDR3 coding DNA: TGCAGTGCTAGACGGGGTAACACGTATCAGCCCCAGCATTTT.

This clonotype was recorded many times. The rearrangement uses TRBV30 and TRBJ1-5; maybe TRBD1 (5 bases). The germline V and J ends were trimmed by 2 bases and 2 bases, with 13 bases remaining between them. Per germline, CDR1 GTSNPN and CDR2 SVGIG (reference sequence). The CDR3 sequence is 15 residues long. CDR3 region: CAWSLVGDGNQPQHF. CDR3 nucleotide sequence: TGTGCCTGGAGTTTAGTGGGGGACGGCAATCAGCCCCAGCATTTT. Using reference TRBV30 and TRBJ1-5 for the parts outside the CDR3, the full variable domain is SQTIHQWPATLVQPVGSPLSLECTVEGTSNPNLYWYRQAAGRGLQLLFYSVGIGQISSEVPQNLSASRPQDRQFILSSKKLLLSDSGFYLCAWSLVGDGNQPQHFGDGTRLSIL.

V is TRBV6-1 and J is TRBJ2-7; TRBD2 agrees at 10 bases. CDR3 size: 16 residues. V trimming: 6 bases; J trimming: 0 bases; junction bases outside the gene matches: 8. Germline CDR1 and CDR2: MNHNS and SASEGT. This chain's CDR3 is CASSPSSGRNSYEQYF. CDR3 DNA sequence: TGTGCCAGCAGCCCGAGTAGCGGGAGGAACTCCTACGAGCAGTACTTC.

This clonotype was recorded at least ten times. The gene calls are TRBV24-1 and TRBJ2-7, with TRBD2 matching 12 bases. Germline assignment: CDR1 KGHDR and CDR2 SFDVKD. The CDR3 runs to 15 residues. V was clipped by 3 bases and J by 3 bases; unmatched bases: 2. DNA of the CDR3: TGTGCCACCAGTGATGGGGGACTAGCGGGCTACGAGCAGTACTTC. As protein: CATSDGGLAGYEQYF.

The V call is TRBV4-3, the J call TRBJ1-2; the D gene is possibly TRBD1 (6 bases). The CDR3 extends over 16 amino acids. The germline V gene has CDR1 LGHNA and CDR2 YSLEER. The ends were cut back, 4 bases at V and 3 bases at J, with 18 bases in the middle. CDR3 protein: CASSPGGAGLDYGYTF. In DNA, the CDR3 is TGCGCCAGCAGCCCCGGGGGGGCAGGCTTAGACTATGGCTACACCTTC.

This clonotype has ten or more counts. V is TRBV20-1 and J is TRBJ2-1; 7 bases map to TRBD2. Germline V CDR1 and CDR2: DFQATT, SNEGSKA (reference sequence). J was trimmed by 2 bases and V by 6 bases; bases with no gene match: 7. This CDR3 has 14 amino acids. CDR3 amino acids: CSAPESGTYNEQFF. The CDR3 DNA reads TGCAGTGCCCCCGAAAGCGGGACCTACAATGAGCAGTTCTTC.

This clonotype occurred many times. The chain is built from TRBV3-1 and TRBJ2-1; unclear D gene. The CDR3 length is 14 residues. The germline V and J ends were trimmed by 0 bases and 7 bases, with 10 bases remaining between them. Germline values: CDR1 LGHDT, CDR2 YNNKEL (reference sequence). The CDR3: CASSQEFLRNEQFF. CDR3 bases: TGTGCCAGCAGCCAAGAATTTTTGCGAAATGAGCAGTTCTTC.

This clonotype was detected ten times or more. The chain uses TRBV10-2 and TRBJ2-7; maybe TRBD1 (6 bases). V was cut by 2 bases and J by 0 bases, with 11 bases left in between. This CDR3 spans 15 amino acids. CDR1 and CDR2 (germline): WSHSY, SAAADI. The CDR3 DNA reads as TGCGCCAGCAGTGAGACAGGGACCTCCTCCTACGAGCAGTACTTC. Residues: CASSETGTSSYEQYF.

This clonotype occurred many times. The genes are TRBV5-1 and TRBJ2-7; D could derive from TRBD1 or TRBD2 (5 bases each). The CDR3 loop spans 14 amino acids. Trimming pared 0 bases from V and 0 bases from J, leaving 7 bases between. Germline V CDR1 and CDR2: SGHRS, YFSETQ. The CDR3 bases are TGCGCCAGCAGCTTGGTCGGGACCTCCTACGAGCAGTACTTC. This encodes CASSLVGTSYEQYF.

Ten or more counts support this clonotype. The chain carries TRBV5-6 and TRBJ2-2; TRBD2 aligns across 8 bases. Germline V lookup: CDR1 SGHDT, CDR2 YYEEEE. V lost 4 bases, J lost 0 bases, and 2 bases stayed unmatched. The CDR3 is 15 residues long. The CDR3 DNA is TGTGCCAGCAGCCGGGGGGGGACGAACACCGGGGAGCTGTTTTTT. Protein product: CASSRGGTNTGELFF.

This clonotype has a count of ten or more. The J gene is TRBJ2-5, the V gene TRBV12-3 or TRBV12-4, with TRBD1 matching over 8 bases. This CDR3 spans 13 amino acids. Germline trimming cut 6 bases from V and 5 bases from J; bases unmatched to any gene: 5. The CDR3 sequence is CASRLTGGETQYF. The CDR3 region has the DNA TGTGCCAGCAGATTAACAGGGGGGGAGACCCAGTACTTC.

At least ten counts were recorded for this clonotype. The J gene is TRBJ2-7, the V gene TRBV20-1; D perhaps matches TRBD2 (5 bases). CDR1 and CDR2 (germline): DFQATT, SNEGSKA (reference sequence). V was cut by 1 base and J by 5 bases, with 12 bases left in between. CDR3 length: 13 amino acids. The CDR3 nucleotides are TGCAGTGCTAGAGGTGGACTGCGCGACGAGCAGTACTTC. This codes for CSARGGLRDEQYF.